Listed below are T cell receptor beta chains from one sample, sequenced in a study of T cells in Graves' hyperthyroidism and ophthalmopathy. TCRdb re-analysed the multiplex PCR reads in MiXCR, keeping a single row per CDR3 protein. The data show around 700,000 distinct CDR3 sequences, with around 20% seen just once and over 15% held by the top ten. The sample taken for sequencing was blood. All receptors come from a woman in her fifties or sixties with Graves' hyperthyroidism that later progressed to Graves' ophthalmopathy. Both conserved end residues are part of each CDR3. Clone size is given for some rows only: seen once, a few or many times, or a class if the clone is expanded.

abundance: few; v_gene: TRBV5-4; CDR3aa: CASSLSLGPEQYF
abundance: -; v_gene: TRBV20-1; CDR3aa: CSARDPQGYLSEQFF
abundance: many; v_gene: TRBV3-1; CDR3aa: CASSQDPSSYEQYF
abundance: -; v_gene: TRBV13; CDR3aa: CASTNRPGANVLTF
abundance: -; v_gene: TRBV18; CDR3aa: CASSREPKLSSHEQLF
abundance: -; v_gene: TRBV14; CDR3aa: CASSQDVWNRFLNTEAFF
abundance: many; v_gene: TRBV30; CDR3aa: CAWAQGGVLRGYTF
abundance: few; v_gene: TRBV29-1; CDR3aa: CSVEGTGRNEQYF
abundance: many; v_gene: TRBV5-5; CDR3aa: CASSSGVAGTYEQYF
abundance: many; v_gene: TRBV6-2/TRBV6-3; CDR3aa: CASRGTGAEETQYF
abundance: many; v_gene: TRBV6-1; CDR3aa: CASSELRGNTEAFF
abundance: -; v_gene: TRBV15; CDR3aa: CATSREKSLYPGYTF
abundance: -; v_gene: TRBV20-1; CDR3aa: CSARKIAGDEQFF
abundance: few; v_gene: TRBV7-9; CDR3aa: CASSSLTGANQPQHF
abundance: few; v_gene: TRBV12-3/TRBV12-4; CDR3aa: CANMERGFHEQYF
abundance: -; v_gene: TRBV6-2/TRBV6-3; CDR3aa: CASSYDGGDTFRGNYGYTF